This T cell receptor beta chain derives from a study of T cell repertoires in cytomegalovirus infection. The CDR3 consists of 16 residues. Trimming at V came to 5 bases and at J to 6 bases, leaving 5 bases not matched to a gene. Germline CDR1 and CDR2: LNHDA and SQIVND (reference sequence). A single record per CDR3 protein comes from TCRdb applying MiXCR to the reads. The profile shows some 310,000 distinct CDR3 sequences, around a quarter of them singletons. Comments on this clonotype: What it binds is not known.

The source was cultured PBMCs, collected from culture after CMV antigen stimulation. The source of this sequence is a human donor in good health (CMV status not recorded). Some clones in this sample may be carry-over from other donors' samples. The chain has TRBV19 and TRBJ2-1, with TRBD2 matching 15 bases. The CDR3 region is CASSGLAGGRANEQFF. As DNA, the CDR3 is TGTGCCAGTAGTGGACTAGCGGGAGGGAGGGCCAATGAGCAGTTCTTC.